This T cell receptor (beta chain) stems from a study of technical replicates of blood from a handful of donors. TCRdb's copy holds only in-frame clones and misses some; the assay was immunoSEQ multiplex PCR. This repertoire shows almost 70,000 clones, 90% to 95% found once; its top ten account for 4.5% to 5%. J was trimmed by 4 bases and V by 5 bases; bases with no gene match: 13. The V gene's germline CDR1 is SGHKS and CDR2 YYEKEE (reference sequence). There are 16 residues in the CDR3. Sequenced: PBMCs. This receptor was identified in a human donor in good health. Some clones in this sample may be carry-over from other donors' samples. J is TRBJ1-2 and V is TRBV5-5, with 8 bases matching TRBD1. The DNA for the CDR3 is TGTGCCAGCAGATTACCCGGTGTACAGGGGGGCTATGGCTACACCTTC. It yields the protein CASRLPGVQGGYGYTF.